The clone carrying this T cell receptor beta chain was detected many times. There are 12 residues in the CDR3. CDR1 and CDR2 (germline): DFQATT, SNEGSKA (reference sequence). Unmatched junction bases numbered 5, after V lost 7 bases and J lost 5 bases. This sample stems from a study of naive and memory T cell subsets. Ligated cDNA underwent four rounds of PCR with nested alpha and beta constant region primers and SP2. MiXCR, applied by TCRdb to the UMI-ligation and nested PCR reads, yields one record per CDR3 protein. The profile shows 37,000 or so distinct CDR3 sequences, roughly 11% of them singletons. The treatment denotes: skin biopsy from PPD injection site in Mantoux-positive individual. A UMI-containing oligonucleotide was joined by 3' ligation to the TCR cDNA template.

Sequenced material: skin, taken from a tuberculin skin test site. V is TRBV20-1 and J is TRBJ2-1, with 7 bases that match TRBD2. The sequence was obtained from an adult in good health. The CDR3 sequence: CSGASGNNEQFF. The CDR3 DNA reads as TGCAGTGGGGCTAGCGGAAACAATGAGCAGTTCTTC.